This entry is about one T cell receptor (beta chain). Template switching introduced a universal primer site, and the cDNA bore unique molecular identifiers. In TCRdb, the 5' RACE reads were re-called with MiXCR into one record per CDR3 protein. The sample lists roughly 150,000 distinct CDR3 sequences, under 4.5% seen once, with more than 6.5% in the top ten. Germline-derived CDR1 and CDR2 are DFQATT and SNEGSKA (reference sequence). V shed 6 bases and J 6 bases; nucleotides not matched to a gene: 10. This CDR3 has 15 residues. The data stem from a study of identical twins. The rearrangement links TRBV20-1 to TRBJ2-1, with 11 bases that match TRBD2. This clonotype was sampled from a man younger than 35 in good health. Sequenced material: memory T cells sorted from blood. The CDR3 loop reads CSAGSGRGLGNEQFF. CDR3 DNA: TGCAGTGCGGGTAGCGGGAGGGGTCTGGGCAATGAGCAGTTCTTC.